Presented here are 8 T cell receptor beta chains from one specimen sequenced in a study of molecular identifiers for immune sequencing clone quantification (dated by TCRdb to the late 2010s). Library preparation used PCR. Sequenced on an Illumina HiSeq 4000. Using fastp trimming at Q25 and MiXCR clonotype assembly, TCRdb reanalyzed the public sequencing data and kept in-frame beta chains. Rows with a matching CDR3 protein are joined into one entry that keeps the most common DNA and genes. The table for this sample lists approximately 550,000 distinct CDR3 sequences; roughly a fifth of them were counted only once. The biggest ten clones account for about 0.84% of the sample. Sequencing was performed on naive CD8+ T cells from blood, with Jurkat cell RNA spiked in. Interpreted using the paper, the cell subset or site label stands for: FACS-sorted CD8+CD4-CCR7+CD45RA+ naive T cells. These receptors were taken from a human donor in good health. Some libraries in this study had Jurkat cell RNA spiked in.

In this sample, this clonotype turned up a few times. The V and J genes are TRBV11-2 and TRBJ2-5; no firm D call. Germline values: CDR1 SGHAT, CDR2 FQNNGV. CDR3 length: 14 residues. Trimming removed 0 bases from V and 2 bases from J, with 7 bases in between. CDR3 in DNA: TGTGCCAGCAGCTTAGAACACAGACAAGAGACCCAGTACTTC. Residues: CASSLEHRQETQYF.

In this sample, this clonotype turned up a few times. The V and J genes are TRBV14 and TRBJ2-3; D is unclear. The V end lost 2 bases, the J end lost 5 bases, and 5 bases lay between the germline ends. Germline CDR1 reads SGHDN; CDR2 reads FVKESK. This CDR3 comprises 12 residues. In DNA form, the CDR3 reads TGTGCCAGCAGCCAATGGGGAGATACGCAGTATTTT. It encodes CASSQWGDTQYF.

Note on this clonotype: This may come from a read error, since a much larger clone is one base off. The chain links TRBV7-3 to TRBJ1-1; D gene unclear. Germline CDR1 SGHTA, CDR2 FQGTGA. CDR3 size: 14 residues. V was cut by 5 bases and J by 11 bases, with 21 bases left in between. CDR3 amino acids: CASSPKGGLLGAFF. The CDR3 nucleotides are TGTGCCAGCAGCCCCAAGGGCGGGTTATTGGGGGCTTTCTTT. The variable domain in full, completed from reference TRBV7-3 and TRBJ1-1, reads GAGVSQTPSNKVTEKGKYVELRCDPISGHTALYWYRQSLGQGPEFLIYFQGTGAADDSGLPNDRFFAVRPEGSVSTLKIQRTERGDSAVYLCASSPKGGLLGAFFGQGTRLTVV.

CDR3 nucleotides: TGTGCCAGCTCCGACCGGCGGGCCCTACTTCCCAGCAATGAGCAGTTCTTC. This codes for CASSDRRALLPSNEQFF. This chain joins TRBV27 and TRBJ2-1, with TRBD2 as a possible D gene (5 bases). Germline V gene lookup returns CDR1 MNHEY and CDR2 SMNVEV (reference sequence). The CDR3 sequence is 17 residues long. V dropped 8 bases and J dropped 6 bases, with 26 bases sitting between them.

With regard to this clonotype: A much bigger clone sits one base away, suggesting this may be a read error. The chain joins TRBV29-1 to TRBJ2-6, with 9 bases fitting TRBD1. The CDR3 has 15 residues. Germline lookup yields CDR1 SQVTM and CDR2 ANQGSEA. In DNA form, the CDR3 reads TGCAGCGCTTTGGGACAGGGTCACGGGGCCAACGCCCTGACTTTC. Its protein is CSALGQGHGANALTF.

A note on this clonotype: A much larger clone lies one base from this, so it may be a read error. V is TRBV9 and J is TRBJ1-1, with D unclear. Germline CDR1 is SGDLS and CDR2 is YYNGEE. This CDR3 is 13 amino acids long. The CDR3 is CAGSTEMNTEAFF. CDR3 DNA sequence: TGTGCCGGCAGTACAGAGATGAACACTGAAGCTTTCTTT.

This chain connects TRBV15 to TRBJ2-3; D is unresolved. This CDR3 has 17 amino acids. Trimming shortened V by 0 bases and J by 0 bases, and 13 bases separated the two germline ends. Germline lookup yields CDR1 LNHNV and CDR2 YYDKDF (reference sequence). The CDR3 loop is CATSRDRVRSSTDTQYF. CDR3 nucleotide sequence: TGTGCCACCAGCAGAGATCGGGTGCGTTCTAGCACAGATACGCAGTATTTT.

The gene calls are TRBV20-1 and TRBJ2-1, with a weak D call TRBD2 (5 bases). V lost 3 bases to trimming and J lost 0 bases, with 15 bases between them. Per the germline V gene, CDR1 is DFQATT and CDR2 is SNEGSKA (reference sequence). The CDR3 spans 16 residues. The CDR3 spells CSASPRSGVSYNEQFF. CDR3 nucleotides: TGCAGTGCTAGCCCACGGTCCGGGGTCTCCTACAATGAGCAGTTCTTC.